These 27 T cell receptor beta chains share one sample of origin, sequenced in a study of T cell repertoires in cytomegalovirus infection. TCRdb recomputed calls from the reads with MiXCR, one row per CDR3 protein. The repertoire holds about 740,000 distinct CDR3 sequences, roughly 35% seen once, with around 2.8% in the top ten. Sequencing was performed on PBMCs. Source of these receptors: a human donor in good health (CMV status not recorded). Some clones in this sample may be carry-over from other donors' samples.

This clonotype was recorded many times. V is TRBV27 and J is TRBJ1-5; maybe TRBD1 (5 bases). Germline V gene sequence: CDR1 MNHEY, CDR2 SMNVEV (reference sequence). This CDR3 contains 13 residues. Trimming pared 4 bases from V and 1 base from J, leaving 5 bases between. CDR3 loop: CASSWGSNQPQHF. In DNA, the CDR3 is TGTGCCAGCAGTTGGGGGAGCAATCAGCCCCAGCATTTT.

In its sample, this clonotype was seen many times. Germline is not matched at one junction end, which may reflect a read error. The rearrangement joins TRBV7-2 to TRBJ1-3, with 7 bases that match TRBD1. The CDR3 has 14 amino acids. Germline V gene sequence: CDR1 SGHTA, CDR2 FQGNSA. The CDR3 region is CASSLGGGGNTIYF. The CDR3 region has the DNA TGTGCCAGCAGTTTAGGGGGCGGTGGAAACACCATATATTTT.

V and J are TRBV10-3 and TRBJ2-7; 11 bases match TRBD2. J lost 3 bases, V lost 6 bases, and 10 bases had no gene match. This CDR3 contains 16 residues. CDR1 and CDR2 from the germline V gene are ENHRY and SYGVKD. The CDR3 DNA follows: TGTGCCATCAGACTAGCGGGAGCCAACCGGAACTACGAGCAGTACTTC. Translating gives CAIRLAGANRNYEQYF.

The CDR3 DNA reads as TGCGCCAGCAGCTTGGATGGGACCTCCAAGGGCTCTGGGGCCAACGTCCTGACTTTC. As protein: CASSLDGTSKGSGANVLTF. This rearrangement joins TRBV5-1 to TRBJ2-6; D tentatively reads TRBD1 or TRBD2 (5 bases each). With 0 bases removed from V and 0 bases from J, the gap between germline ends came to 16 bases. The CDR3 extends over 19 amino acids. Germline values: CDR1 SGHRS, CDR2 YFSETQ.

Ten or more counts support this clonotype. The chain employs TRBV7-6 and TRBJ1-4, with TRBD1 matching over 10 bases. V lost 5 bases to trimming and J lost 7 bases; unmatched junction nucleotides: 10. Germline V CDR1 and CDR2: SGHVS, FNYEAQ. The CDR3 extends over 16 amino acids. The CDR3 loop is CASSAQPGQGFEKLFF. DNA of the CDR3: TGTGCCAGCAGCGCTCAACCGGGACAGGGGTTTGAAAAACTGTTTTTT.

The rearrangement uses TRBV20-1 and TRBJ2-2; D is undetermined. Per germline, CDR1 DFQATT and CDR2 SNEGSKA (reference sequence). Trimming removed 6 bases from V and 0 bases from J, with 14 bases in between. The CDR3 runs to 15 residues. This chain's CDR3 is CSAPQSPANTGELFF. Written as DNA, the CDR3 is TGCAGTGCCCCACAGTCTCCCGCGAACACCGGGGAGCTGTTTTTT.

This clonotype came up a few times. The gene calls are TRBV28 and TRBJ1-2; no clear D. In germline, CDR1 is MDHEN, CDR2 SYDVKM. The CDR3 has 14 residues. The V gene lost 5 bases and the J gene lost 5 bases, with 15 bases spanning the gap. The CDR3 protein is CASSLTLPGYGYTF. The CDR3 coding sequence is TGTGCCAGCAGTCTGACATTGCCTGGGTATGGCTACACCTTC.

V is TRBV24-1 and J is TRBJ2-1; 9 bases fit TRBD2. The ends lost 4 bases at V and 6 bases at J; junction bases unmatched: 6. The CDR3 runs to 15 residues. The germline V gene has CDR1 KGHDR and CDR2 SFDVKD. CDR3 region: CATSDRGLAGNEQFF. Written as DNA, the CDR3 is TGTGCCACCAGTGACCGGGGACTAGCCGGCAATGAGCAGTTCTTC.

The rearrangement links TRBV20-1 to TRBJ2-2; D remains unclear. V lost 2 bases and J 2 bases, leaving 9 bases between the germline ends. This CDR3 comprises 14 residues. Germline CDR1 is DFQATT and CDR2 is SNEGSKA (reference sequence). The DNA of the CDR3 is TGCAGTGCTAGAAGTCAGCGAAACACCGGGGAGCTGTTTTTT. This gives the protein CSARSQRNTGELFF.

The sample holds a few counts of this clonotype. The chain joins TRBV6-6 to TRBJ1-5; D gene ambiguous. The CDR3 is 17 residues long. Trimming pared 0 bases from V and 0 bases from J, leaving 12 bases between. Germline CDR1 and CDR2: MNHNY and SVGAGI (reference sequence). The CDR3 sequence is CASSYSAAAYSNQPQHF. The CDR3 bases are TGTGCCAGCAGTTACTCCGCGGCAGCTTATAGCAATCAGCCCCAGCATTTT.

This chain connects TRBV29-1 to TRBJ2-2; weak D call: TRBD1 (5 bases). The V end lost 7 bases, the J end lost 6 bases, and 12 bases lay between the germline ends. Per the germline V gene, CDR1 is SQVTM and CDR2 is ANQGSEA. The length of the CDR3 is 12 residues. The CDR3 DNA sequence: TGCAGCGCCAAGCAGGGCCCCGGGGAGCTGTTTTTT. Its translation is CSAKQGPGELFF.

This chain joins TRBV20-1 and TRBJ2-3, with 7 nucleotides matching TRBD2. The CDR3 extends over 12 amino acids. From germline, CDR1 is DFQATT and CDR2 SNEGSKA (reference sequence). With V trimmed by 7 bases and J by 3 bases, 4 bases remained unmatched. The CDR3 bases are TGCAGTGGGCGGGAGCTGACAGATACGCAGTATTTT. Translation gives CSGRELTDTQYF.

In this sample, this clonotype turned up a few times. The genes are TRBV5-6 and TRBJ1-5; D is uncertain. Germline V gives CDR1 SGHDT, CDR2 YYEEEE. This CDR3 is 12 amino acids long. The germline V and J ends were trimmed by 0 bases and 9 bases, with 7 bases remaining between them. CDR3 residues: CASSLGGWPQHF. In DNA form, the CDR3 reads TGTGCCAGCAGCTTGGGAGGCTGGCCCCAGCATTTT.

This chain's CDR3 is CASSRDRARGTEAFF. CDR3 sequence (DNA): TGTGCCAGCAGCCGAGACAGGGCCAGAGGCACTGAAGCTTTCTTT. The J gene is TRBJ1-1, the V gene TRBV7-4; 7 bases map to TRBD1. V lost 5 bases and J lost 4; bases outside the gene matches: 10. CDR1 is SGHVT, CDR2 SQSDAQ, per germline. The CDR3 covers 15 residues.

This clonotype is medium-sized. V and J are TRBV7-3 and TRBJ2-1, with 11 positions matching TRBD2. Germline values: CDR1 SGHTA, CDR2 FQGTGA. The CDR3 is 15 amino acids. The V and J ends lost 5 bases and 6 bases, in that order; junction bases with no gene match: 6. The CDR3: CASSPLAGGRNEQFF. In nucleotides, the CDR3 is TGTGCCAGCAGCCCCCTAGCGGGGGGCCGCAATGAGCAGTTCTTC.

This sequence joins TRBV20-1 and TRBJ1-2, with 9 bases identical to TRBD1. CDR1 is DFQATT, CDR2 SNEGSKA, per germline (reference sequence). There are 16 residues in the CDR3. Unmatched junction bases numbered 11, after V lost 4 bases and J lost 2 bases. CDR3 amino acids: CSATLGTGIMNYGYTF. Written as DNA, the CDR3 is TGCAGTGCTACTCTGGGGACAGGGATCATGAACTATGGCTACACCTTC.

The V gene is TRBV5-6, the J gene TRBJ2-7; 10 bases agree with TRBD1. With V trimmed by 4 bases and J by 7 bases, 11 bases remained unmatched. This CDR3 is built from 15 residues. Germline V lookup: CDR1 SGHDT, CDR2 YYEEEE. The CDR3 here is CASSLIDRGLGEQYF. The CDR3, as DNA: TGTGCCAGCAGCCTGATAGACAGGGGGCTTGGGGAGCAGTACTTC. Together with reference TRBV5-6 and TRBJ2-7, the CDR3 gives the full variable domain: DAGVTQSPTHLIKTRGQQVTLRCSPKSGHDTVSWYQQALGQGPQFIFQYYEEEERQRGNFPDRFSGHQFPNYSSELNVNALLLGDSALYLCASSLIDRGLGEQYFGPGTRLTVT.

This clonotype appeared a few times. The chain employs TRBV7-6 and TRBJ1-1; no clear D gene. Germline values: CDR1 SGHVS, CDR2 FNYEAQ. The CDR3 sequence is 14 residues long. Trimming shortened V by 5 bases and J by 3 bases, and 13 bases separated the two germline ends. The CDR3 sequence is CASSPDGHDTEAFF. The CDR3 DNA reads TGTGCCAGCAGCCCCGACGGTCACGACACTGAAGCTTTCTTT.

This sequence joins TRBV6-5 and TRBJ2-7; D unresolved. The ends were cut back, 2 bases at V and 1 base at J, with 12 bases in the middle. Germline V CDR1 and CDR2: MNHEY, SVGAGI. The CDR3 has 15 amino acids. CDR3 protein: CASSYPVDGSYEQYF. The CDR3 nucleotides read TGTGCCAGCAGTTACCCTGTGGACGGTTCCTACGAGCAGTACTTC.

V usage is TRBV7-3 and J usage is TRBJ2-1, with 11 bases that match TRBD2. Germline loops: CDR1 SGHTA, CDR2 FQGTGA. The CDR3 is 15 residues long. The J segment lost 8 bases and the V segment lost 6 bases, leaving 9 bases of the junction unmatched. The DNA for the CDR3 is TGTGCCAGCAGTTTAGCGGGGGGGCTAATGGATGAGCAGTTCTTC. Encoded protein: CASSLAGGLMDEQFF.

The rearrangement uses TRBV10-3 and TRBJ1-3; D call uncertain. Trimming took 0 bases from V and 4 from J, leaving 10 bases between them. Per germline, CDR1 ENHRY and CDR2 SYGVKD. CDR3 length: 15 amino acids. CDR3 DNA: TGTGCCATCAGTGAGTCGCAAGTTCCCGGAAACACCATATATTTT. Amino acid sequence: CAISESQVPGNTIYF.

The sample holds many counts of this clonotype. The V gene is TRBV7-2, the J gene TRBJ1-5, with unresolved D. This CDR3 has 15 residues. Germline CDR1 and CDR2: SGHTA and FQGNSA. V dropped 6 bases and J dropped 2 bases, with 14 bases sitting between them. CDR3 bases: TGTGCCAGCAGTGCACTGGGTGCGGGCAATCAGCCCCAGCATTTT. It is translated as CASSALGAGNQPQHF.

This clonotype was counted ten times or more. The rearrangement links TRBV5-6 to TRBJ1-2; D unresolved. The CDR3 sequence is 14 residues long. Trimming removed 0 bases at V and 2 bases at J, with 8 bases between. Germline V gene sequence: CDR1 SGHDT, CDR2 YYEEEE. The CDR3, as DNA: TGTGCCAGCAGCTTGGATACTGGCAACTATGGCTACACCTTC. As protein: CASSLDTGNYGYTF. Together with reference TRBV5-6 and TRBJ1-2, the CDR3 gives the full variable domain: DAGVTQSPTHLIKTRGQQVTLRCSPKSGHDTVSWYQQALGQGPQFIFQYYEEEERQRGNFPDRFSGHQFPNYSSELNVNALLLGDSALYLCASSLDTGNYGYTFGSGTRLTVV.

The chain combines TRBV28 with TRBJ2-7, with 8 bases aligning to TRBD1. Per the germline V gene, CDR1 is MDHEN and CDR2 is SYDVKM. The CDR3 is 16 amino acids. The V and J ends lost 4 bases and 3 bases, in that order; junction bases with no gene match: 11. CDR3 sequence: CASSSPRGQGDYEQYF. The CDR3 nucleotides read TGTGCCAGCAGTTCACCCCGAGGACAGGGAGACTACGAGCAGTACTTC. Filled out from reference TRBV28 and TRBJ2-7, the complete variable domain reads DVKVTQSSRYLVKRTGEKVFLECVQDMDHENMFWYRQDPGLGLRLIYFSYDVKMKEKGDIPEGYSVSREKKERFSLILESASTNQTSMYLCASSSPRGQGDYEQYFGPGTRLTVT.

With regard to this clonotype: A much bigger clone sits one base away, suggesting this may be a read error. V is TRBV7-6 and J is TRBJ2-7, with TRBD1 identical over 7 bases. CDR1 and CDR2 (germline): SGHVS, FNYEAQ. J was trimmed by 3 bases and V by 1 base; bases with no gene match: 9. The CDR3 has 16 amino acids. CDR3 bases: TGTGCCAGCAGCTTAGAAGGGGGCAGACTTTACTACGAGCAGTACTTC. Residues: CASSLEGGRLYYEQYF.

V gene TRBV4-1 combines with J gene TRBJ1-2, with 8 nucleotides matching TRBD1. Trimming cost V 4 bases and J 0 bases; bases outside gene matches: 13. The germline CDR1 and CDR2 sequences are MGHRA and YSYEKL. This CDR3 is built from 18 residues. CDR3 amino acids: CASSPKGQGAEANYGYTF. The CDR3 DNA follows: TGCGCCAGCAGCCCTAAGGGGCAGGGGGCTGAAGCTAACTATGGCTACACCTTC.

The gene calls are TRBV6-1 and TRBJ1-6, with D uncertain. In germline, CDR1 is MNHNS, CDR2 SASEGT. V was shortened by 5 bases and J by 4 bases, with 21 bases between the two germline ends. The CDR3 runs 18 residues. CDR3 in amino acids: CASSTMGLGHRYNSPLHF. For the CDR3, the DNA is TGTGCCAGCAGTACGATGGGGTTAGGGCACCGTTATAATTCACCCCTCCACTTT.